The next 18 T cell receptor beta chains were all read from a single sample in a study of blood T cell repertoires in COVID-19. Profiling relied on immunoSEQ multiplex PCR, and the TCRdb table lists in-frame clones only, not all of them. The table includes about 200,000 clones, 86% detected once. The sequencing sample was made of peripheral blood. The origin of the receptors is a man older than 75 with acute or convalescent COVID-19.

CDR3 sequence reads: CASSPQRSRGGSTEAFF. In nucleotides, the CDR3 is TGTGCCAGCTCACCACAGAGGAGCAGGGGTGGGAGCACTGAAGCTTTCTTT. The genes are TRBV18 and TRBJ1-1; possible D gene TRBD1, 6 bases. V shed 1 base and J shed 4 bases, with 19 bases lying between them. In germline, CDR1 is KGHSH, CDR2 LQKENI. This CDR3 contains 17 residues.

The chain has TRBV23-1 and TRBJ1-5; perhaps TRBD1 as D (5 bases). TRBV23-1 is an ORF, with its function uncertain. The ends were cut back, 8 bases at V and 5 bases at J, with 13 bases in the middle. The CDR3 extends over 13 amino acids. CDR3 DNA: TGCGCCAGCTGGAGTGTCAGGGATCAGCCCCAGCATTTT. Translation gives CASWSVRDQPQHF.

J is TRBJ1-3 and V is TRBV11-2; D gene unclear. This CDR3 contains 16 residues. Germline V gives CDR1 SGHAT, CDR2 FQNNGV. V lost 0 bases, J lost 1 base, and 10 bases lay in between. Here the CDR3 reads CASSLDQRRSGNTIYF. The CDR3 DNA follows: TGTGCCAGCAGCTTAGATCAGCGTCGATCTGGAAACACCATATATTTT. Full variable domain (rest looked up from reference TRBV11-2 and TRBJ1-3): EAGVAQSPRYKIIEKRQSVAFWCNPISGHATLYWYQQILGQGPKLLIQFQNNGVVDDSQLPKDRFSAERLKGVDSTLKIQPAKLEDSAVYLCASSLDQRRSGNTIYFGEGSWLTVV.

The chain has TRBV5-1 and TRBJ1-4; no clear D gene. The CDR3 loop spans 13 amino acids. Per germline, CDR1 SGHRS and CDR2 YFSETQ. Trimming removed 5 bases at V and 0 bases at J, with 5 bases between. The CDR3 loop reads CASRITTNEKLFF. The CDR3 DNA reads TGCGCCAGCAGAATAACAACTAATGAAAAACTGTTTTTT.

This chain joins TRBV4-1 and TRBJ2-7; D may be TRBD2 (5 bases). V shed 8 bases and J shed 0 bases, with 17 bases lying between them. This CDR3 spans 15 amino acids. Germline values: CDR1 MGHRA, CDR2 YSYEKL. The DNA of the CDR3 is TGCGCCAGCTCTCCCGGACTTCTGAGCTCCTACGAGCAGTACGTC. It codes for CASSPGLLSSYEQYV.

The chain recombines TRBV14 with TRBJ1-1; 9 positions agree with TRBD1. V was clipped by 2 bases and J by 7 bases; unmatched bases: 5. CDR1 and CDR2 from the germline V gene are SGHDN and FVKESK. The CDR3 consists of 14 residues. CDR3: CASSQYRGQGEAFF. The DNA of the CDR3 is TGTGCCAGCAGCCAATACAGGGGGCAGGGTGAAGCTTTCTTT.

The chain is built from TRBV30 and TRBJ2-1; D is undetermined. CDR1 is GTSNPN, CDR2 SVGIG, per germline (reference sequence). CDR3 length: 13 amino acids. V dropped 4 bases and J dropped 0 bases, with 7 bases sitting between them. This CDR3 reads CAWKPFSYNEQFF. The CDR3 DNA reads TGTGCCTGGAAGCCCTTCTCCTACAATGAGCAGTTCTTC.

This chain joins TRBV18 and TRBJ1-1; 9 bases are a match to TRBD1. The CDR3 contains 15 residues. V lost 4 bases to trimming and J lost 5 bases; unmatched junction nucleotides: 8. Per the germline V gene, CDR1 is KGHSH and CDR2 is LQKENI. Here the CDR3 reads CASSHGTGRGTEAFF. The DNA of the CDR3 is TGTGCCAGCTCACACGGGACAGGGAGGGGGACTGAAGCTTTCTTT.

This clone came up once. The chain has TRBV6-5 and TRBJ1-4; D remains unclear. The CDR3 spans 10 residues. Trimming removed 8 bases at V and 10 bases at J, with 8 bases between. CDR1 and CDR2 (germline): MNHEY, SVGAGI. The DNA of the CDR3 is TGTGCCAGCTCGGTTGGAAAACTGTTTTTT. Its protein is CASSVGKLFF.

The chain employs TRBV28 and TRBJ1-1, with no clear D. The CDR3 length is 15 residues. Germline values: CDR1 MDHEN, CDR2 SYDVKM. V lost 2 bases and J 1 base, leaving 11 bases between the germline ends. CDR3 region: CASSLLSASNTEAFF. In DNA, the CDR3 is TGTGCCAGCAGTTTACTATCCGCCTCGAACACTGAAGCTTTCTTT.

The chain joins TRBV7-2 to TRBJ2-3; maybe TRBD2 (5 bases). CDR3 size: 18 residues. V gave up 5 bases and J gave up 2 bases, with 23 bases separating them. The germline V gene encodes CDR1 SGHTA and CDR2 FQGNSA. The CDR3, as DNA: TGTGCCAGCAGCGTTCGAGGGTTAGTCGGGAACCCCACAGATACGCAGTATTTT. Protein sequence: CASSVRGLVGNPTDTQYF.

The chain has TRBV25-1 and TRBJ2-1, with 7 bases matching TRBD1. J was trimmed by 12 bases and V by 3 bases; bases with no gene match: 11. Germline values: CDR1 MGHDK, CDR2 SYGVNS. This CDR3 is built from 14 residues. The CDR3 coding sequence is TGTGCCAGCAGTGAGCCCGACAGGGCTCAGAGGCAGTTCTTC. This gives the protein CASSEPDRAQRQFF.

This chain links TRBV4-1 with TRBJ2-1; D remains unclear. Trimming stripped 3 bases from V and 0 bases from J, with 12 bases between. Germline assignment: CDR1 MGHRA and CDR2 YSYEKL. The CDR3 sequence is 16 residues long. CDR3 bases: TGCGCCAGCAGCCAGACCGGGTCGAGCTCCTACAATGAGCAGTTCTTC. Amino acids: CASSQTGSSSYNEQFF.

The gene calls are TRBV29-1 and TRBJ1-2; D is ambiguous. The CDR3 extends over 13 amino acids. In germline, CDR1 is SQVTM, CDR2 ANQGSEA. Trimming stripped 8 bases from V and 7 bases from J, with 20 bases between. The CDR3 loop is CSYLGGPDAGYTF. The CDR3 nucleotides read TGCAGCTACTTGGGAGGCCCCGACGCTGGCTACACCTTC.

V is TRBV4-2 and J is TRBJ1-1; D is undetermined. V lost 8 bases and J lost 1, with 20 bases in between. This CDR3 has 16 residues. Germline V gene data show CDR1 as LGHNA and CDR2 as YNFKEQ. CDR3 protein: CASHKSTSGRNTEAFF. CDR3 nucleotide sequence: TGTGCCAGCCATAAGAGTACGTCCGGGAGGAACACTGAAGCTTTCTTT.

The gene calls are TRBV28 and TRBJ1-2, with D hard to call. V was pared by 5 bases and J by 5 bases, with 6 bases between. Germline CDR1 reads MDHEN; CDR2 reads SYDVKM. The CDR3 has 11 residues. CDR3 sequence reads: CASSRGYGYTF. The CDR3 bases are TGTGCCAGCAGTCGAGGGTATGGCTACACCTTC.

This clone came up a few times. CDR3: CASSYSMFGAGENQPQHF. The CDR3 DNA follows: TGTGCCAGCAGTTACTCGATGTTTGGGGCAGGGGAAAATCAGCCCCAGCATTTT. V usage is TRBV6-2 or TRBV6-3 and J usage is TRBJ1-5; D is possibly TRBD1 (6 bases). V was trimmed by 0 bases and J by 4 bases, leaving 19 bases between them. This CDR3 is built from 18 residues. Germline V gene lookup returns CDR1 MNHEY and CDR2 SVGEGT.

This chain connects TRBV24-1 to TRBJ2-2, with TRBD1 matching 8 bases. Germline CDR1 and CDR2: KGHDR and SFDVKD. After removal of 10 bases from V and 4 bases from J, the junction contained 4 bases not matched to a gene. This CDR3 is built from 13 residues. The CDR3 coding sequence is TGTGCCACACGGGACAGGCTCACCGGGGAGCTGTTTTTT. As protein: CATRDRLTGELFF.